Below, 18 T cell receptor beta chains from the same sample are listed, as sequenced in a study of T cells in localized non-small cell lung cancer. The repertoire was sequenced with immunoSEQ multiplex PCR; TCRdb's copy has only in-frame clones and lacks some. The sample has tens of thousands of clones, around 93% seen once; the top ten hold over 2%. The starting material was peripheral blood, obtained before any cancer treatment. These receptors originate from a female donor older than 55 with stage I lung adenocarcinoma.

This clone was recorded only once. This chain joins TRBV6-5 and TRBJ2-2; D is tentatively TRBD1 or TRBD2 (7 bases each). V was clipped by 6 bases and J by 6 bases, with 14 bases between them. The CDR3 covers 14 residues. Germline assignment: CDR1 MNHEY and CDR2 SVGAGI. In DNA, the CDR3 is TGTGCCAGCAGGGGACCAGGGGGGGCCGGGGAGCTGTTTTTT. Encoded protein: CASRGPGGAGELFF.

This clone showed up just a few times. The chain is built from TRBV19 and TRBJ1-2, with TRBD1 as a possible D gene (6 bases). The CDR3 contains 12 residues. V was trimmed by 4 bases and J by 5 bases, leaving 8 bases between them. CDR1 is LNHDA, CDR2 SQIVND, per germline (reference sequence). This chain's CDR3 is CASSTQGYGYTF. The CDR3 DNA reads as TGTGCCAGTAGTACACAGGGATATGGCTACACCTTC.

For the CDR3, the DNA is TGCGCCAGCAGCCAAGAGACGGGAATATTGGGAAATACGCAGTATTTT. Residues: CASSQETGILGNTQYF. The chain uses TRBV4-3 and TRBJ2-3; TRBD2 is a possible D gene (5 bases). There are 16 residues in the CDR3. Germline-derived CDR1 and CDR2 are LGHNA and YSLEER. V was clipped by 0 bases and J by 7 bases, with 17 bases between them.

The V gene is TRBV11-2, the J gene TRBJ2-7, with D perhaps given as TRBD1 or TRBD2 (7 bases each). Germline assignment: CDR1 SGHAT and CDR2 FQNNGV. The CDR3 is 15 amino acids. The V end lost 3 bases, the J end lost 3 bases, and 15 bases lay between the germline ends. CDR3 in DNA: TGTGCCAGCAGCTTCGAGCGGGACAGCTTCTACGAGCAGTACTTC. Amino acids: CASSFERDSFYEQYF.

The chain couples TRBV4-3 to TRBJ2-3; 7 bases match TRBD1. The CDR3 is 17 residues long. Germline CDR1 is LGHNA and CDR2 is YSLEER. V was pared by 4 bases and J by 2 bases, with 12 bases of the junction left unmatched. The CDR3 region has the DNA TGCGCCAGCAGCCCAGCAACGTCGACAGGGTTCACAGATACGCAGTATTTT. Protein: CASSPATSTGFTDTQYF.

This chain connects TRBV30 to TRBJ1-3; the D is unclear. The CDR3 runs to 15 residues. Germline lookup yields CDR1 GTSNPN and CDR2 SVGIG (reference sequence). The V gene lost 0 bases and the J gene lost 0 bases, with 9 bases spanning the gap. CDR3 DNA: TGTGCCTGGAGTGTAACGGCGCTCTCTGGAAACACCATATATTTT. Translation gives CAWSVTALSGNTIYF.

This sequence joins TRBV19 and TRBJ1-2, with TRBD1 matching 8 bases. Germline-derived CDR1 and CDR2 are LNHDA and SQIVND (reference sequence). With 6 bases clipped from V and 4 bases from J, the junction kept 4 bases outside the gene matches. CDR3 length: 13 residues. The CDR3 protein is CASRIQGAYGYTF. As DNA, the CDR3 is TGTGCCAGTAGAATCCAGGGGGCCTATGGCTACACCTTC.

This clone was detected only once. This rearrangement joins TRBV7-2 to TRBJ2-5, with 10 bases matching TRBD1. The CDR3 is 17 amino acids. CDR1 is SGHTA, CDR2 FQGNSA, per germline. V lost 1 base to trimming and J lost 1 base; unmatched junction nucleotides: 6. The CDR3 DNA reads TGTGCCAGCAGCTTAGGTACGCGACAGGGGGCCCAAGAGACCCAGTACTTC. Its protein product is CASSLGTRQGAQETQYF. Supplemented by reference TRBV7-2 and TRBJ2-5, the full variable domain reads GAGVSQSPSNKVTEKGKDVELRCDPISGHTALYWYRQSLGQGLEFLIYFQGNSAPDKSGLPSDRFSAERTGGSVSTLTIQRTQQEDSAVYLCASSLGTRQGAQETQYFGPGTRLLVL.

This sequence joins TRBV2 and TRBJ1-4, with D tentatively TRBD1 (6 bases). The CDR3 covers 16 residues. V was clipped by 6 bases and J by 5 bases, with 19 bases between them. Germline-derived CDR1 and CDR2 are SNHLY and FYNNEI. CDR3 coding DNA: TGTGCCAGCAGAGCGACAGGCGGTAGCTCCAATGAAAAACTGTTTTTT. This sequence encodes CASRATGGSSNEKLFF.

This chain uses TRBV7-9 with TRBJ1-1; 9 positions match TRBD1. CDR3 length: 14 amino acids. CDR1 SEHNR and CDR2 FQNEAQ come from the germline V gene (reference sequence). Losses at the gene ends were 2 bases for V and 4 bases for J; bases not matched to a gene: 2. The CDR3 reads CASSLLQGATEAFF. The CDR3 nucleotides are TGTGCCAGCAGCTTATTACAGGGGGCCACTGAAGCTTTCTTT.

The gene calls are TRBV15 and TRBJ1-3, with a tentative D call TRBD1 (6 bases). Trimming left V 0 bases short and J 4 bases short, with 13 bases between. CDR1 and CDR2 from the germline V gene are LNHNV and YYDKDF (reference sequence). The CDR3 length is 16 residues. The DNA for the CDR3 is TGTGCCACCAGCAGAGAAAACCCAGGGGTAGGAAACACCATATATTTT. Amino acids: CATSRENPGVGNTIYF. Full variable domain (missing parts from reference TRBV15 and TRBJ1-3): DAMVIQNPRYQVTQFGKPVTLSCSQTLNHNVMYWYQQKSSQAPKLLFHYYDKDFNNEADTPDNFQSRRPNTSFCFLDIRSPGLGDTAMYLCATSRENPGVGNTIYFGEGSWLTVV.

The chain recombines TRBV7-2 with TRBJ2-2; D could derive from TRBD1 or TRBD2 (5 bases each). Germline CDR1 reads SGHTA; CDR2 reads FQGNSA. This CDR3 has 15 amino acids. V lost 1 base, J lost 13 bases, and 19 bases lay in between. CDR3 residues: CASSLVRHPGRRLFF. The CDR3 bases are TGTGCCAGCAGCTTAGTGAGACATCCGGGGCGTAGGCTGTTTTTT.

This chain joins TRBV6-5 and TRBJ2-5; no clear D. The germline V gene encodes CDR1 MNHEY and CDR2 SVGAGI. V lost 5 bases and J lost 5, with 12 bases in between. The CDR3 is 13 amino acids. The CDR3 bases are TGTGCCAGCAGTCCTCTTACTGCGGAGACCCAGTACTTC. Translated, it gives CASSPLTAETQYF.

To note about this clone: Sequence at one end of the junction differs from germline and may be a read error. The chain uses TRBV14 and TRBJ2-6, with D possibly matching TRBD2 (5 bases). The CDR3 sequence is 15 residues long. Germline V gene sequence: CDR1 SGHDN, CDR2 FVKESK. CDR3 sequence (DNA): TGTGCCAGCAGTCAAGGGAGTTTTGGGGCCAACGTCCTGACTTTC. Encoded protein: CASSQGSFGANVLTF.

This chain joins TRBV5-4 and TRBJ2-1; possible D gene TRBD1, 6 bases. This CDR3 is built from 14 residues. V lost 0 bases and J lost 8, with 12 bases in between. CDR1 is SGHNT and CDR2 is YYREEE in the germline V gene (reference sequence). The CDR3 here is CASSLDLQGDEQFF. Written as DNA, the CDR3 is TGTGCCAGCAGCTTGGACCTACAGGGAGATGAGCAGTTCTTC.

This chain's CDR3 is CSAVKEDYGYTF. DNA for the CDR3: TGCAGCGCTGTTAAGGAAGACTATGGCTACACCTTC. This rearrangement joins TRBV29-1 to TRBJ1-2; D call uncertain. The CDR3 totals 12 residues. Deletions cut 7 bases from V and 3 bases from J, with 12 bases between. Germline V CDR1 and CDR2: SQVTM, ANQGSEA.

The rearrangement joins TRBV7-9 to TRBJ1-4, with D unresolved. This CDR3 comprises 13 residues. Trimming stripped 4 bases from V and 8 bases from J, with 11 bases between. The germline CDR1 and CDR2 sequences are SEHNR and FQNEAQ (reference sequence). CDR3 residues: CASSSGNLEKLFF. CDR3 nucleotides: TGTGCCAGCAGCTCCGGGAACCTAGAAAAACTGTTTTTT. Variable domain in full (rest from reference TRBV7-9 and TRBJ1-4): DTGVSQNPRHKITKRGQNVTFRCDPISEHNRLYWYRQTLGQGPEFLTYFQNEAQLEKSRLLSDRFSAERPKGSFSTLEIQRTEQGDSAMYLCASSSGNLEKLFFGSGTQLSVL.

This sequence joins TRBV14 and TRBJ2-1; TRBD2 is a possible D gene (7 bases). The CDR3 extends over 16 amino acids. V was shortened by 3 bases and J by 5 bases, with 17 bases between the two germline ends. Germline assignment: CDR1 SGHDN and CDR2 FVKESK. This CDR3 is CASSQAWRGLNNEQFF. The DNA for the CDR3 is TGTGCCAGCAGCCAGGCCTGGCGGGGGCTAAACAATGAGCAGTTCTTC.